This T cell receptor (beta chain) came from a study of blood T cell repertoires in COVID-19. Study-level background: In each case, the material was cDNA or gDNA derived from T cells, B-cell-depleted T cells, or PBMCs.

Data came from immunoSEQ multiplex PCR; TCRdb stores just in-frame clones and leaves some out. Counted here are 300,000 to 400,000 clones, approximately 86% occurring once; the ten biggest clones make up about 4.2%. V trimming: 5 bases; J trimming: 0 bases; junction bases outside the gene matches: 4. CDR1 is SGHTA and CDR2 is FQGNSA in the germline V gene. There are 15 residues in the CDR3. Participants, about 18 to 100 years old, spanned 25 or so US areas. In its sample, this clone was seen a few times. This TCR derives from a woman in her thirties or forties with acute COVID-19. The specimen sequenced was PBMCs or T cells enriched from blood (not recorded which). This sequence joins TRBV7-2 and TRBJ2-1, with TRBD2 matching over 7 bases. CDR3 nucleotides: TGTGCCAGCAGCCCAAGGACTAGCTCCTACAATGAGCAGTTCTTC. Residues: CASSPRTSSYNEQFF.